A single sample is the source of the 28 T cell receptor beta chains below, sequenced in a study of radiation and T cells in renal cell carcinoma. Sequenced by immunoSEQ multiplex PCR; TCRdb stores in-frame clones only, minus some. The sample holds roughly 150,000 clones; about 87% are singletons and the top ten take 10% to 15%. The time point is: blood 2 weeks post-SBRT. Treatment denoted: 15 Gy SBRT to primary tumor, nephrectomy 4 weeks later. Source: blood, taken from a patient whose treatment included radiotherapy and nephrectomy. These receptors were collected from a woman in her fifties or sixties with renal cell carcinoma.

The chain recombines TRBV7-9 with TRBJ2-1; TRBD2 might be the D (6 bases). This CDR3 region has 14 residues. V was clipped by 5 bases and J by 7 bases, with 15 bases between them. Germline CDR1 is SEHNR and CDR2 is FQNEAQ (reference sequence). The DNA for the CDR3 is TGTGCCAGCAGCACGGGAGACTGGCTTAATGAGCAGTTCTTC. Encoded protein: CASSTGDWLNEQFF.

The chain carries TRBV6-5 and TRBJ1-2; D gene uncertain. In germline, CDR1 is MNHEY, CDR2 SVGAGI. V lost 4 bases to trimming and J lost 4 bases, with 16 bases between them. There are 15 residues in the CDR3. The CDR3 nucleotides read TGTGCCAGCAGTTCCACGGGGAGCGGCCTCTATGGCTACACCTTC. Translating gives CASSSTGSGLYGYTF.

This sequence joins TRBV2 and TRBJ1-5; 10 nucleotides match TRBD1. V shed 4 bases, J shed 0 bases, and the junction held 3 bases outside the gene matches. There are 16 residues in the CDR3. Germline lookup yields CDR1 SNHLY and CDR2 FYNNEI. Here the CDR3 reads CASSAGQGYSNQPQHF. CDR3 DNA: TGTGCCAGCAGTGCGGGACAGGGGTATAGCAATCAGCCCCAGCATTTT.

The gene calls are TRBV5-4 and TRBJ2-7; 11 bases map to TRBD2. The CDR3 consists of 15 residues. From germline, CDR1 is SGHNT and CDR2 YYREEE (reference sequence). V shed 2 bases and J 5 bases; nucleotides not matched to a gene: 6. The CDR3 DNA is TGTGCCAGCAGCTTATCTAGCGGGGGGTGGAACGAGCAGTACTTC. It yields the protein CASSLSSGGWNEQYF.

This chain links TRBV5-6 with TRBJ2-4, with TRBD2 matching 8 bases. CDR1 is SGHDT and CDR2 is YYEEEE in the germline V gene. V lost 1 base and J lost 1; bases outside the gene matches: 4. The CDR3 spans 16 residues. The CDR3 DNA reads as TGTGCCAGCAGCTTGTACGGGGGGGCTGCCAAAAACATTCAGTACTTC. Its translation: CASSLYGGAAKNIQYF. Full variable domain (outside the CDR3, taken from reference TRBV5-6 and TRBJ2-4): DAGVTQSPTHLIKTRGQQVTLRCSPKSGHDTVSWYQQALGQGPQFIFQYYEEEERQRGNFPDRFSGHQFPNYSSELNVNALLLGDSALYLCASSLYGGAAKNIQYFGAGTRLSVL.

This chain links TRBV6-1 with TRBJ1-2; 10 nucleotides agree with TRBD1. The germline CDR1 and CDR2 sequences are MNHNS and SASEGT. The ends lost 0 bases at V and 4 bases at J; junction bases unmatched: 11. The CDR3 is made up of 18 amino acids. The CDR3 DNA reads as TGTGCCAGCAGTGAAGCACCACCGGTGGACAGGGGGGTCTATGGCTACACCTTC. Residues: CASSEAPPVDRGVYGYTF.

V gene TRBV7-9 combines with J gene TRBJ1-1; 11 bases align to TRBD1. Germline V gives CDR1 SEHNR, CDR2 FQNEAQ (reference sequence). The CDR3 totals 15 residues. Losses at the gene ends were 1 base for V and 3 bases for J; bases not matched to a gene: 1. The CDR3 region has the DNA TGTGCCAGCAGCTTAGAGGGACAGGGGGACACTGAAGCTTTCTTT. Its protein product is CASSLEGQGDTEAFF.

This clone was seen a few times. The rearrangement uses TRBV6-5 and TRBJ1-2; 10 bases are shared with TRBD1. This CDR3 spans 13 amino acids. Germline V lookup: CDR1 MNHEY, CDR2 SVGAGI. V was clipped by 5 bases and J by 7 bases; unmatched bases: 4. For the CDR3, the DNA is TGTGCCAGCAGTCCCGGGACAGGGGTTGGCTACACCTTC. The encoded protein is CASSPGTGVGYTF.

The rearrangement links TRBV18 to TRBJ1-1; 8 positions match TRBD1. This CDR3 spans 15 amino acids. CDR1 and CDR2 from the germline V gene are KGHSH and LQKENI. V lost 3 bases to trimming and J lost 4 bases; unmatched junction nucleotides: 7. The CDR3 DNA sequence: TGTGCCAGCTCACCTATTACAGGGGGTTTCACTGAAGCTTTCTTT. Protein sequence: CASSPITGGFTEAFF.

This chain connects TRBV6-4 to TRBJ1-2, with 7 bases fitting TRBD1. The J segment lost 7 bases and the V segment lost 3 bases, leaving 14 bases of the junction unmatched. Germline V lookup: CDR1 MRHNA, CDR2 SNTAGT. The length of the CDR3 is 16 residues. CDR3 coding DNA: TGTGCCAGCAGTGAGTCAAGGGGGCCACAAGATCGTGGCTACACCTTC. As protein: CASSESRGPQDRGYTF.

This clone has only one observation. The V call is TRBV16, the J call TRBJ1-6; the D is unclear. Per the germline V gene, CDR1 is KGHSY and CDR2 is FQNENV. The CDR3 spans 15 residues. V was pared by 6 bases and J by 5 bases, with 14 bases between. The CDR3 DNA sequence: TGTGCCAGCAGTCCCTTCAGGCCAAATAATTCACCCCTCCACTTT. Translation gives CASSPFRPNNSPLHF. The full variable domain, its missing parts supplied by reference TRBV16 and TRBJ1-6, is GEEVAQTPKHLVRGEGQKAKLYCAPIKGHSYVFWYQQVLKNEFKFLISFQNENVFDETGMPKERFSAKCLPNSPCSLEIQATKLEDSAVYFCASSPFRPNNSPLHFGNGTRLTVT.

The CDR3 loop is CASSLSAGGFEQYF. DNA for the CDR3: TGTGCCAGCAGCTTAAGTGCGGGGGGTTTCGAGCAGTACTTC. V usage is TRBV7-6 and J usage is TRBJ2-7, with TRBD2 matching 8 bases. V shed 2 bases, J shed 6 bases, and the junction held 6 bases outside the gene matches. The CDR3 totals 14 residues. Germline CDR1 is SGHVS and CDR2 is FNYEAQ.

The chain uses TRBV14 and TRBJ2-1, with D tentatively TRBD1 or TRBD2 (5 bases each). Between the trimmed V and J ends, which lost 3 bases and 10 bases, there was a span of 19 bases. In germline, CDR1 is SGHDN, CDR2 FVKESK. The CDR3 runs to 15 residues. The CDR3 sequence: CASSHRDETPREQFF. The CDR3 DNA reads as TGTGCCAGCAGCCACCGGGACGAGACCCCCCGGGAGCAGTTCTTC.

Comments on this clone: A much bigger clone sits one base away, suggesting this may be a read error. The chain recombines TRBV6-1 with TRBJ1-5; D remains unclear. Germline V gene data show CDR1 as MNHNS and CDR2 as SASEGT. Trimming cost V 7 bases and J 1 base, with 8 bases left between them. This CDR3 region has 13 residues. CDR3 coding DNA: TGTGCCAGCAATGTAGCCAGCAATCAGCCCCAGCATTTT. This sequence encodes CASNVASNQPQHF.

This clone was seen a single time. This chain uses TRBV5-1 with TRBJ2-7; D possibly corresponds to TRBD1 (6 bases). This CDR3 has 14 amino acids. Germline V CDR1 and CDR2: SGHRS, YFSETQ. V was cut by 3 bases and J by 5 bases, with 15 bases left in between. The CDR3 DNA follows: TGCGCCAGCAGCTCAACCAGGACAGTCCACGAGCAGTACTTC. This encodes CASSSTRTVHEQYF.

This chain connects TRBV6-1 to TRBJ1-3, with 8 positions matching TRBD1. In germline, CDR1 is MNHNS, CDR2 SASEGT. This CDR3 is built from 15 residues. V lost 6 bases and J lost 3; bases outside the gene matches: 7. The CDR3 region has the DNA TGTGCCAGCAGGATGGACAGGGCTTTTGGAAACACCATATATTTT. This encodes CASRMDRAFGNTIYF.

This sequence joins TRBV7-3 and TRBJ2-3; D is perhaps TRBD1 (5 bases). Germline loops: CDR1 SGHTA, CDR2 FQGTGA. V lost 3 bases and J lost 4, with 11 bases in between. This CDR3 spans 14 amino acids. The CDR3 DNA reads as TGTGCCAGCAGCTTCCAGGGTGCATCAGATACGCAGTATTTT. It translates to CASSFQGASDTQYF.

This clone is a singleton in its sample. For the CDR3, the DNA is TGTGCCAGCAGGGCAGCCACCTACGAGCAGTACTTC. As protein: CASRAATYEQYF. This sequence joins TRBV27 and TRBJ2-7; D is uncertain. Trimming took off 6 bases at V and 2 bases at J, with 8 bases between the two ends. This CDR3 is 12 amino acids long. The germline V gene encodes CDR1 MNHEY and CDR2 SMNVEV (reference sequence).

The chain employs TRBV7-9 and TRBJ1-1, with TRBD1 as a possible D gene (6 bases). CDR3 size: 15 residues. The V end was cut by 5 bases, the J end by 5 bases, with 18 bases between. Germline V lookup: CDR1 SEHNR, CDR2 FQNEAQ (reference sequence). For the CDR3, the DNA is TGTGCCAGCAGCCCTATGACAGGACGTGGGACTGAAGCTTTCTTT. It encodes CASSPMTGRGTEAFF.

The chain employs TRBV4-1 and TRBJ2-5; TRBD1 matches 9 bases. V lost 4 bases to trimming and J lost 2 bases; unmatched junction nucleotides: 8. Per germline, CDR1 MGHRA and CDR2 YSYEKL. There are 16 residues in the CDR3. CDR3 sequence reads: CASSRQTGGGQETQYF. For the CDR3, the DNA is TGCGCCAGCAGCCGGCAGACAGGGGGGGGACAAGAGACCCAGTACTTC.

J is TRBJ2-3 and V is TRBV7-3; D may be TRBD2 (6 bases). V was pared by 5 bases and J by 3 bases, with 15 bases between. CDR3 length: 15 amino acids. Looked up from germline, CDR1 is SGHTA and CDR2 is FQGTGA. CDR3 nucleotide sequence: TGTGCCAGCAGCGAGGGGATTAGCGGTACAGATACGCAGTATTTT. Its translation is CASSEGISGTDTQYF.

The chain couples TRBV7-8 to TRBJ2-5, with TRBD2 matching over 14 bases. CDR1 is SGHVS and CDR2 is FQNEAQ in the germline V gene. This CDR3 contains 18 residues. V shed 2 bases, J shed 2 bases, and the junction held 7 bases outside the gene matches. The CDR3 spells CASSLPGLAGGQQETQYF. The DNA of the CDR3 is TGTGCCAGCAGCTTACCCGGACTAGCGGGGGGCCAACAAGAGACCCAGTACTTC.

This chain connects TRBV6-1 to TRBJ1-1; D is possibly TRBD1 (5 bases). Looked up from germline, CDR1 is MNHNS and CDR2 is SASEGT. CDR3 size: 13 residues. Deletions cut 10 bases from V and 1 base from J, with 13 bases between. In DNA, the CDR3 is TGTGCCACCGCTATCGGGGGGAACACTGAAGCTTTCTTT. This codes for CATAIGGNTEAFF.

CDR3 DNA sequence: TGTGCCAGCAGTGAATGGGACCTCCGGGGGTACGAGCAGTACTTC. As protein: CASSEWDLRGYEQYF. This chain uses TRBV25-1 with TRBJ2-5; TRBD2 is a possible D gene (6 bases). The J call may be in error: the DNA end matches TRBJ2-7 better. Germline CDR1 MGHDK, CDR2 SYGVNS. This CDR3 has 15 residues.

The rearrangement links TRBV29-1 to TRBJ2-2; TRBD1 aligns across 7 bases. In germline, CDR1 is SQVTM, CDR2 ANQGSEA. This CDR3 spans 14 amino acids. V trimming: 4 bases; J trimming: 4 bases; junction bases outside the gene matches: 6. CDR3 sequence: CSVGKDRFTGELFF. CDR3 DNA: TGCAGCGTTGGAAAGGACAGGTTCACCGGGGAGCTGTTTTTT.

This clone is a singleton in its sample. The chain combines TRBV21-1 with TRBJ2-3; the table's D call, TRBD2, was not checked against the DNA. TRBV21-1 is a pseudogene segment. This CDR3 is built from 15 residues. The CDR3 sequence is CASSKGRVLAAVQYF. CDR3 DNA: TGTGCCAGCAGCAAAGGGCGTGTCCTAGCGGCTGTGCAGTATTTT.

V usage is TRBV4-3 and J usage is TRBJ1-2; tentatively, D is TRBD1 (6 bases). The germline gives CDR1 LGHNA, CDR2 YSLEER. There are 11 residues in the CDR3. With 1 base removed from V and 10 bases from J, the gap between germline ends came to 7 bases. CDR3 residues: CASSQGGAYTF. The CDR3 region has the DNA TGCGCCAGCAGCCAAGGGGGGGCCTACACCTTC.

The chain joins TRBV19 to TRBJ1-6; the match to TRBD1 covers 9 bases. This CDR3 comprises 15 residues. J was trimmed by 8 bases and V by 7 bases; bases with no gene match: 9. Germline CDR1 is LNHDA and CDR2 is SQIVND (reference sequence). CDR3 coding DNA: TGTGCCAGTACCACTTTACGGACAGGGGATTCACCCCTCCACTTT. This codes for CASTTLRTGDSPLHF.